Listed below are T cell receptor beta chains from one sample, sequenced in a study of graft-versus-host responses after intestinal transplantation. Method: immunoSEQ multiplex PCR; TCRdb's copy keeps in-frame clones and lacks some. The data hold about 89,000 clones, with 90% to 95% observed a single time. Their antigens are not known. The sample consisted of unstimulated CD4+ T cells sorted from spleen or lymph node cells, taken before intestinal transplant. The source of these receptors is a human donor who received an intestinal transplant. The CDR3 runs from the conserved cysteine through the conserved F or W. The D gene is left open where the match is weak. Size values are once, few and many counts, or a class for expanded clones, and some rows have none.

j_call | cdr3_length | v_call | clone_size | d_call | cdr3_nt | cdr3_aa
TRBJ1-2 | 15 | TRBV28 | - | - | TGTGCCAGCTCCCGACCGGCAGGGAAGAACTATGGCTACACCTTC | CASSRPAGKNYGYTF
TRBJ1-6 | 15 | TRBV6-6 | - | - | TGTGCCAGCATGAAAATCGGACAGTATAATTCACCCCTCCACTTT | CASMKIGQYNSPLHF
TRBJ2-7 | 16 | TRBV21-1 | few | - | TGTGCCAGCAGCAGGGGTTTGGGGACAGGGGACCACGAGCAGTACTTC | CASSRGLGTGDHEQYF
TRBJ1-2 | 12 | TRBV6-1 | once | - | TGTGCCAGCAGGACGGGTAACTATGGCTACACCTTC | CASRTGNYGYTF
TRBJ2-5 | 14 | TRBV6-1 | - | - | TGTGCCAGCAGTCCCAAACACCGAGGGGAGACCCAGTACTTC | CASSPKHRGETQYF
TRBJ2-7 | 17 | TRBV25-1 | - | TRBD1 | TGTGCCAGCAGTGCCCTCGATCGGGACAGGGCTACCTACGAGCAGTACTTC | CASSALDRDRATYEQYF
TRBJ1-1 | 12 | TRBV10-3 | few | TRBD1 | TGTGCCATCAGTAGGACAGGGGAGGAAGCTTTCTTT | CAISRTGEEAFF
TRBJ2-5 | 12 | TRBV18 | - | - | TGTGCCAGCTCACCTCAACAAGAGACCCAGTACTTC | CASSPQQETQYF
TRBJ1-5 | 16 | TRBV19 | once | TRBD1 | TGTGCCAGTAGTCCCAATAAACAGGGGGGTGATCAGCCCCAGCATTTT | CASSPNKQGGDQPQHF
TRBJ2-1 | 15 | TRBV30 | - | TRBD1 | TGTGCCTGGAGTGGAGGGGGCAGGGCCTACAATGAGCAGTTCTTC | CAWSGGGRAYNEQFF
TRBJ1-1 | 15 | TRBV2 | few | TRBD1 | TGTGCCAGCAGTGAAGTGACAGGGGGGAACACTGAAGCTTTCTTT | CASSEVTGGNTEAFF
TRBJ2-1 | 14 | TRBV19 | - | TRBD2 | TGTGCCAGTAGTATAAAGCGGGGGTACAATGAGCAGTTCTTC | CASSIKRGYNEQFF
TRBJ1-2 | 14 | TRBV29-1 | - | - | TGCAGCGTGTCGTTCGCGGGAAACCCCTGGGGCTACACCTTC | CSVSFAGNPWGYTF
TRBJ2-7 | 14 | TRBV4-3 | - | - | TGCGCCAGCAGCCAAGAAAAATCCACCTACGAGCAGTACTTC | CASSQEKSTYEQYF
TRBJ1-2 | 15 | TRBV5-1 | - | TRBD1 | TGCGCCAGCAGCTTGGAACAGGGGGCCCACTATGGCTACACCTTC | CASSLEQGAHYGYTF
TRBJ1-3 | 14 | TRBV9 | - | TRBD1 | TGTGCCAGCAGCCCCACAGGGGGAGGAAACACCATATATTTT | CASSPTGGGNTIYF
TRBJ2-7 | 14 | TRBV16 | once | - | TGTGCCAGCAGCCAATATCCCCAGGGTGGCGAGCAGTACTTC | CASSQYPQGGEQYF
TRBJ2-6 | 15 | TRBV2 | - | TRBD1 | TGTGCCGATCGACAGGGAGATTCTGGGGCCAACGTCCTGACTTTC | CADRQGDSGANVLTF
TRBJ2-1 | 13 | TRBV30 | - | TRBD1 | TGTGCCTGGGACAGGGGCCTCTACAATGAGCAGTTCTTC | CAWDRGLYNEQFF
TRBJ1-6 | 16 | TRBV7-2 | - | TRBD1 | TGTGCCAGCAGCTTAGGGACAGGGGGTTCTCGTTCACCCCTCCACTTT | CASSLGTGGSRSPLHF